This entry lists 15 T cell receptor beta chains sequenced from one sample in a study of human T cells and chemical hapten exposure. Each CDR3 protein gets one entry after TCRdb re-called the RACE reads with MiXCR. The data hold approximately 90,000 distinct CDR3 sequences, with about 10% observed a single time. This sample's time point: patch test 2, 6 weeks after DPC sensitization. Treatment described: therapeutic diphenylcyclopropenone sensitization with weekly scalp DPC. The input for sequencing was whole blood, taken in connection with sensitization to the hapten diphenylcyclopropenone (DPC). The receptors were sampled from a middle-aged man with alopecia areata. Some clones in this sample may be carry-over from other donors' samples.

This clonotype was seen only a few times. The rearrangement joins TRBV3-1 to TRBJ2-1; no firm D call. Germline CDR1 and CDR2: LGHDT and YNNKEL (reference sequence). V lost 2 bases to trimming and J lost 12 bases, with 14 bases between them. The CDR3 extends over 13 amino acids. The CDR3 nucleotides read TGTGCCAGCAGCCAACCCGGTTTATTTTGGCAGTTCTTC. It codes for CASSQPGLFWQFF.

The chain combines TRBV7-8 with TRBJ2-2; D not resolved. V was clipped by 5 bases and J by 6 bases, with 13 bases between them. This CDR3 spans 14 amino acids. Per the germline V gene, CDR1 is SGHVS and CDR2 is FQNEAQ. The DNA for the CDR3 is TGTGCCAGCAGCCCTACGACGGCTGCCGGGGAGCTGTTTTTT. Its protein product is CASSPTTAAGELFF.

This clonotype was seen more than once but under ten times. The chain is built from TRBV19 and TRBJ1-5; a possible D gene is TRBD1 (5 bases). This CDR3 comprises 16 residues. Trimming took off 3 bases at V and 7 bases at J, with 19 bases between the two ends. Germline loops: CDR1 LNHDA, CDR2 SQIVND (reference sequence). CDR3 nucleotides: TGTGCCAGTAGTATTAACCCGACAGTAGCCAGGCAGCCCCAGCATTTT. Translated: CASSINPTVARQPQHF.

This chain connects TRBV9 to TRBJ1-2; D remains ambiguous. Germline CDR1 reads SGDLS; CDR2 reads YYNGEE. This CDR3 is 15 amino acids long. V dropped 0 bases and J dropped 6 bases, with 15 bases sitting between them. CDR3 nucleotide sequence: TGTGCCAGCAGCGTAGGTTGGAGAACAAACGATGGCTACACCTTC. This encodes CASSVGWRTNDGYTF.

The chain carries TRBV28 and TRBJ2-4, with TRBD1 as a possible D gene (6 bases). V was pared by 1 base and J by 0 bases, with 13 bases between. The CDR3 runs to 17 residues. Germline-derived CDR1 and CDR2 are MDHEN and SYDVKM. The chain's CDR3 is CASSLFQDRVAKNIQYF. CDR3 DNA: TGTGCCAGCAGTTTATTTCAGGACAGAGTAGCCAAAAACATTCAGTACTTC.

The V gene is TRBV19, the J gene TRBJ1-5; no firm D call. Germline CDR1 is LNHDA and CDR2 is SQIVND (reference sequence). The CDR3 totals 16 residues. V lost 4 bases to trimming and J lost 3 bases, with 16 bases between them. CDR3 residues: CASSTLGQRSNQPQHF. In DNA, the CDR3 is TGTGCCAGTAGTACCCTTGGGCAGCGCTCCAATCAGCCCCAGCATTTT. The full variable domain, with the rest looked up from reference TRBV19 and TRBJ1-5, is DGGITQSPKYLFRKEGQNVTLSCEQNLNHDAMYWYRQDPGQGLRLIYYSQIVNDFQKGDIAEGYSVSREKKESFPLTVTSAQKNPTAFYLCASSTLGQRSNQPQHFGDGTRLSIL.

The V call is TRBV24-1, the J call TRBJ2-5; no definite D call. The CDR3 is made up of 13 amino acids. Germline V gives CDR1 KGHDR, CDR2 SFDVKD. V was pared by 4 bases and J by 4 bases, with 9 bases between. The CDR3 loop reads CATSDPQGETQYF. CDR3 in DNA: TGTGCCACCAGTGACCCTCAAGGAGAGACCCAGTACTTC.

The sample holds a few counts of this clonotype. The genes are TRBV12-3 or TRBV12-4 and TRBJ2-6; D gene ambiguous. The CDR3 has 13 residues. V was pared by 2 bases and J by 9 bases, with 8 bases between. CDR3 bases: TGTGCCAGCAGTTTAAGCCAGTTCAACGTCCTGACTTTC. Translating it yields CASSLSQFNVLTF.

This clonotype occurred many times. This chain's CDR3 is CASSPDSARTQHF. In nucleotides, the CDR3 is TGTGCCAGCTCACCGGATAGCGCCCGGACCCAGCATTTT. V usage is TRBV18 and J usage is TRBJ1-5, with D uncertain. Germline V gene sequence: CDR1 KGHSH, CDR2 LQKENI. This CDR3 has 13 amino acids. V shed 3 bases and J shed 11 bases, with 14 bases lying between them.

There are many counts of this clonotype. The chain is built from TRBV21-1 and TRBJ2-6; the table's TRBD1 call for D was not verified on the DNA. TRBV21-1 is a known pseudogene. The CDR3 consists of 16 residues. This CDR3 reads CASSKDRGHGANVLTF. The DNA for the CDR3 is TGTGCCAGCAGCAAAGATCGGGGCCATGGGGCCAACGTCCTGACTTTC.

This chain uses TRBV20-1 with TRBJ2-3; TRBD1 matches 7 bases. The germline V gene encodes CDR1 DFQATT and CDR2 SNEGSKA (reference sequence). The CDR3 is 13 residues long. Trimming took 6 bases from V and 2 from J; bases not matched to a gene: 5. The CDR3 spells CSAWGQNTDTQYF. The CDR3 region has the DNA TGCAGTGCCTGGGGACAGAACACAGATACGCAGTATTTT.

This clonotype was observed at least ten times. The genes are TRBV29-1 and TRBJ1-2; 12 nucleotides line up with TRBD1. CDR1 is SQVTM and CDR2 is ANQGSEA in the germline V gene. This CDR3 has 15 amino acids. The J segment lost 7 bases and the V segment lost 4 bases, leaving 10 bases of the junction unmatched. The CDR3 region is CSVGIPGQGASGYTF. The CDR3 coding sequence is TGCAGCGTTGGAATCCCGGGACAGGGGGCTAGTGGCTACACCTTC.

This clonotype was seen only a few times. The junction shows a germline mismatch at one end, possibly a read error. The gene calls are TRBV20-1 and TRBJ2-1, with 7 bases matching TRBD1. CDR3 length: 14 amino acids. Germline lookup yields CDR1 DFQATT and CDR2 SNEGSKA (reference sequence). CDR3 amino acids: CSARDRDSYNEQFF. CDR3 DNA: TGCAGTGCCAGAGACAGGGACTCCTACAATGAGCAGTTCTTC.

This clonotype was seen repeatedly, ten times or more. The gene calls are TRBV5-6 and TRBJ1-1, with 8 bases aligning to TRBD1. Germline CDR1 SGHDT, CDR2 YYEEEE. CDR3 length: 15 residues. The V gene end was trimmed by 4 bases and the J gene end by 5 bases; junction bases not matched to a gene: 10. The CDR3 nucleotides are TGTGCCAGCAGCGCAAAGACAGGGGTTGGAACTGAAGCTTTCTTT. Residues: CASSAKTGVGTEAFF.

In this sample, this clonotype turned up many times. V gene TRBV20-1 combines with J gene TRBJ2-3; D gene ambiguous. Per germline, CDR1 DFQATT and CDR2 SNEGSKA (reference sequence). CDR3 length equals 12 residues. The ends were cut back, 1 base at V and 4 bases at J, with 6 bases in the middle. DNA of the CDR3: TGCAGTGCTAGAGTCCCGGCAGATACGCAGTATTTT. It specifies CSARVPADTQYF.